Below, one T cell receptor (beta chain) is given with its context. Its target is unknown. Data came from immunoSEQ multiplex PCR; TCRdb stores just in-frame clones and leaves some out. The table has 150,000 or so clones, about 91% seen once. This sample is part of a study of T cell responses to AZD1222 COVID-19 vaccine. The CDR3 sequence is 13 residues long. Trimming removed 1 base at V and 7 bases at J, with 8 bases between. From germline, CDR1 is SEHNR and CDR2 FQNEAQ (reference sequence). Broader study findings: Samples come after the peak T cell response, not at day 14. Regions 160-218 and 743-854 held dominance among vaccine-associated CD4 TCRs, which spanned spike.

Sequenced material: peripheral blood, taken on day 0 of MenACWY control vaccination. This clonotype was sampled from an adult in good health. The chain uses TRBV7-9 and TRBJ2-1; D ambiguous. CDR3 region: CASSLEMGNEQFF. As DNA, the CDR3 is TGTGCCAGCAGCTTAGAGATGGGGAATGAGCAGTTCTTC.